This passage covers 4 T cell receptor beta chains from one sample sequenced in a study of CD8 T cells in Susac syndrome. Random hexamers were used to reverse transcribe an amount of about 0.5 to 1 ug RNA. TCRdb itself ran the immunoSEQ multiplex PCR reads through MiXCR, one entry per CDR3 protein. The sample contains under 95,000 distinct CDR3 sequences, roughly 94% of which appear only once. Specimen: CD8+ T cells from PBMCs. These receptors were taken from a human donor with Susac syndrome.

Points on this clonotype: Germline and junction disagree at one end, which may indicate a read error. J is TRBJ2-4 and V is TRBV20-1; no clear D. Looked up from germline, CDR1 is DFQATT and CDR2 is SNEGSKA (reference sequence). The CDR3 runs 11 residues. The CDR3 sequence is CSARGDNIQYF. CDR3 sequence (DNA): TGCAGTGCAAGAGGAGATAACATTCAGTACTTC.

V usage is TRBV23-1 and J usage is TRBJ2-7; no reliable D call. TRBV23-1 is filed as an ORF, its function uncertain. Trimming left V 1 base short and J 5 bases short, with 12 bases between. CDR3 length: 14 amino acids. This CDR3 is CASSQFPGSDEQYF. CDR3 bases: TGCGCCAGCAGTCAATTTCCAGGATCGGACGAGCAGTACTTC.

V gene TRBV20-1 combines with J gene TRBJ2-2; TRBD2 is a possible D gene (5 bases). V was cut by 4 bases and J by 0 bases, with 6 bases left in between. Germline lookup yields CDR1 DFQATT and CDR2 SNEGSKA (reference sequence). This CDR3 spans 13 amino acids. CDR3 in DNA: TGCAGTGCTAAGGACTCGAACACCGGGGAGCTGTTTTTT. This encodes CSAKDSNTGELFF.

V usage is TRBV13 and J usage is TRBJ2-5; 7 nucleotides match TRBD2. Trimming took 5 bases from V and 4 from J; bases not matched to a gene: 10. The length of the CDR3 is 15 residues. In germline, CDR1 is PRHDT, CDR2 FYEKMQ (reference sequence). Written as DNA, the CDR3 is TGTGCCAGCAGCCTTAGACTAGCCGGAGGAGAGACCCAGTACTTC. Its protein product is CASSLRLAGGETQYF.